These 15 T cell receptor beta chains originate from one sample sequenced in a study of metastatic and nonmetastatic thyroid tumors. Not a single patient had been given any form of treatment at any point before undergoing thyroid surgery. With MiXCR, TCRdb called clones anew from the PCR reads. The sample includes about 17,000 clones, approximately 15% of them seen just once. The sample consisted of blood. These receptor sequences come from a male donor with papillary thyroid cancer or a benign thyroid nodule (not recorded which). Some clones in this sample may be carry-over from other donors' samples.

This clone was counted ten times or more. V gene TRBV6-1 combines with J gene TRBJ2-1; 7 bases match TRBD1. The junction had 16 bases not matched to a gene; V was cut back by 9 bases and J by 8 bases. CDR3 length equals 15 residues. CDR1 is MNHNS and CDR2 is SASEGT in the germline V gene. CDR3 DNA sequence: TGTGCCAGTAAAAGGGGGCTTGGGCCTGGGGATGAGCAGTTCTTC. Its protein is CASKRGLGPGDEQFF.

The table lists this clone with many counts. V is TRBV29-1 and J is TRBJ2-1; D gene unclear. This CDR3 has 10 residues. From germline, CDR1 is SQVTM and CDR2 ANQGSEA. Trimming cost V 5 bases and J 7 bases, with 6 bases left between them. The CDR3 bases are TGCAGCGTTTTTCCTAATGAGCAGTTCTTC. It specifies CSVFPNEQFF.

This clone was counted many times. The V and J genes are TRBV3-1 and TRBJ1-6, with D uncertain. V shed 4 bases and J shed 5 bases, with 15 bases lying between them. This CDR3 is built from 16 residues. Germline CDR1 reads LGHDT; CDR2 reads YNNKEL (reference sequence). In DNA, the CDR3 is TGTGCCAGCAGCCGCACCTTCGGAACTAATAATTCACCCCTCCACTTT. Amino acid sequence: CASSRTFGTNNSPLHF.

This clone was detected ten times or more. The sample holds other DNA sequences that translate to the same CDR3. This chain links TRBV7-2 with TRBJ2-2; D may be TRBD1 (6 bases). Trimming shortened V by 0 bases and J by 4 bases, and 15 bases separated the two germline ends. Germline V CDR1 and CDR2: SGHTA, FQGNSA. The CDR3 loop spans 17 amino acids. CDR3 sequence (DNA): TGTGCCAGCAGCTTAGCTTTGTACAGGGAGTCCACCGGGGAGCTGTTTTTT. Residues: CASSLALYRESTGELFF.

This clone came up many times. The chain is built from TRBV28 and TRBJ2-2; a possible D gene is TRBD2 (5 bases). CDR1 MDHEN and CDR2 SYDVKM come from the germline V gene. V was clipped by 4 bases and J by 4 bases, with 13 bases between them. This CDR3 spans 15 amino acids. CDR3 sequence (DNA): TGTGCCAGCAGTTCGGGGTCCGGTGGCACCGGGGAGCTGTTTTTT. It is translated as CASSSGSGGTGELFF.

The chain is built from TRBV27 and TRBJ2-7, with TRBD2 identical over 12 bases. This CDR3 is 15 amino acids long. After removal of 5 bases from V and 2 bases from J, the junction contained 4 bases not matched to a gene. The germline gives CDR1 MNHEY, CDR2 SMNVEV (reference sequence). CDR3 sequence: CASSRGLAGTYEQYF. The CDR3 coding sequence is TGTGCCAGCAGTCGAGGACTAGCGGGGACCTACGAGCAGTACTTC.

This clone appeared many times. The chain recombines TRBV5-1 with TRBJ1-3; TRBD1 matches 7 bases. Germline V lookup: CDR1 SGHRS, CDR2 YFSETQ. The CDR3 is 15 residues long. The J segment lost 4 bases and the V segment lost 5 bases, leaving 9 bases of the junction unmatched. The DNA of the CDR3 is TGCGCCAGCAGGGCGACAGGGACTTCAGGAAACACCATATATTTT. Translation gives CASRATGTSGNTIYF.

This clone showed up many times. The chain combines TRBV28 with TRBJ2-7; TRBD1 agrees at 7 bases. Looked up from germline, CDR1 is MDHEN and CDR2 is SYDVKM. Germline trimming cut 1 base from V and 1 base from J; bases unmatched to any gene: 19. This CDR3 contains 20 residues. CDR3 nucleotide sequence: TGTGCCAGCAGTTTATTTGCCCACACAAGACAGGGCCGTCATTCCTACGAGCAGTACTTC. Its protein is CASSLFAHTRQGRHSYEQYF.

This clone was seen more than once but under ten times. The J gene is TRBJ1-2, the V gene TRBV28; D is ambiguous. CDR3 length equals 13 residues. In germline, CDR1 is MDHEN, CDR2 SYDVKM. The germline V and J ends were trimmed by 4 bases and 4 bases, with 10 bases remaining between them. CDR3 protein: CASSWAGSYGYTF. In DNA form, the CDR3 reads TGTGCCAGCAGTTGGGCAGGATCCTATGGCTACACCTTC.

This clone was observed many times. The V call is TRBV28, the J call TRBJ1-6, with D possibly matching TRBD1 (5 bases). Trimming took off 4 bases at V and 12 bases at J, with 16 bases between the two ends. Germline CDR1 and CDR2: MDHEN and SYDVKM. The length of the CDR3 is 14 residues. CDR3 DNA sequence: TGTGCCAGCAGTTGGGGGGGGGAGTACCTACCCCTCCACTTT. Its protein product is CASSWGGEYLPLHF.

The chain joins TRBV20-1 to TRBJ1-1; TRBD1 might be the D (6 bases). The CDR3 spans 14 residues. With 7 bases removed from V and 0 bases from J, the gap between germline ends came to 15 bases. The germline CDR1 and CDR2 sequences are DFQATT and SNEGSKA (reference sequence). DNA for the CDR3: TGCAGTGTCAGAAGGGGGGGAATGAACACTGAAGCTTTCTTT. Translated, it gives CSVRRGGMNTEAFF.

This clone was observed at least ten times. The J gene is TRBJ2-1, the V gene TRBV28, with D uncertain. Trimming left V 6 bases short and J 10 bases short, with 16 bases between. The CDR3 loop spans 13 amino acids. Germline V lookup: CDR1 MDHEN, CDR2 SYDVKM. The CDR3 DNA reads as TGTGCCAGCAGCCTCCATCTCCTGGGGGAGCAGTTCTTC. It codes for CASSLHLLGEQFF. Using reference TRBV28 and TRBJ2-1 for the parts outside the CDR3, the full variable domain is DVKVTQSSRYLVKRTGEKVFLECVQDMDHENMFWYRQDPGLGLRLIYFSYDVKMKEKGDIPEGYSVSREKKERFSLILESASTNQTSMYLCASSLHLLGEQFFGPGTRLTVL.

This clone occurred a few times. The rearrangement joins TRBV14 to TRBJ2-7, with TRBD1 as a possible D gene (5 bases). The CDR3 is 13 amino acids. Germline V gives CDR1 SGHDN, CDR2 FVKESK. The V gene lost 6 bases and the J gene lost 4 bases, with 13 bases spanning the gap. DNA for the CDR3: TGTGCCAGCAGACAATACAGGTTTTACGAGCAGTACTTC. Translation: CASRQYRFYEQYF.

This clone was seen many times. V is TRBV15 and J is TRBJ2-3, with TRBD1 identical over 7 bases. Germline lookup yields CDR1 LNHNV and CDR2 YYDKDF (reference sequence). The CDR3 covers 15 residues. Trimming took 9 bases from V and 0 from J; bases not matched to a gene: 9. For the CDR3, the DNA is TGTGCCACTAAAACAGGGGCCACTAGCACAGATACGCAGTATTTT. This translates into CATKTGATSTDTQYF.

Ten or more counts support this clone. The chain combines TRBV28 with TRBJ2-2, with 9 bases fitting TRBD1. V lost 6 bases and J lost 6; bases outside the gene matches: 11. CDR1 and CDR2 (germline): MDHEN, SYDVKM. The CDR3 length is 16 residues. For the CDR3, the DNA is TGTGCCAGCAGATCCCACAGGGGGCTTGACGCCGGGGAGCTGTTTTTT. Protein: CASRSHRGLDAGELFF.